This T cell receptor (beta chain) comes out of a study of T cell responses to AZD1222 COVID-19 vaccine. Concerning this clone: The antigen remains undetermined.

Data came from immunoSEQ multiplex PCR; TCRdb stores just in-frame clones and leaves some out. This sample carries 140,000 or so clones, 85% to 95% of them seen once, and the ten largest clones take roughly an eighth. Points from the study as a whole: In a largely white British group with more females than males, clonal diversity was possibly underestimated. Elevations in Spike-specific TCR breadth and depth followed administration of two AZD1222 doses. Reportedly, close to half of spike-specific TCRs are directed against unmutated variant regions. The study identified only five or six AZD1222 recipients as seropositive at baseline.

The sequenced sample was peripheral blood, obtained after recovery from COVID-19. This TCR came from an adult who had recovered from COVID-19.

The CDR3 bases are TGTGCCAGTTCGGGACAGTCGAGCTCTGGAAACACCATATATTTT. It encodes CASSGQSSSGNTIYF. This chain links TRBV19 with TRBJ1-3; 7 bases match TRBD1. The CDR3 extends over 15 amino acids. Unmatched junction bases numbered 7, after V lost 8 bases and J lost 0 bases. CDR1 is LNHDA and CDR2 is SQIVND in the germline V gene (reference sequence).